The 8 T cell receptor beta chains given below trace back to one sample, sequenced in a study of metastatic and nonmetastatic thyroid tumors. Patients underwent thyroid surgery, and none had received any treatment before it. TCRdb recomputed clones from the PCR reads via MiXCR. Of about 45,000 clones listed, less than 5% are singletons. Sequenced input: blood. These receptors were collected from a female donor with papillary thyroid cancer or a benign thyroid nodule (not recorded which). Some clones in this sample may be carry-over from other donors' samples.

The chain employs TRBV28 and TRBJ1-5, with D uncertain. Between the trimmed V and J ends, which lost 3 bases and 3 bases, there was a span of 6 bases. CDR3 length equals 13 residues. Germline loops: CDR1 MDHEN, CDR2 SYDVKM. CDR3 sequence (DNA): TGTGCCAGCAGTTTCTGGAACAATCAGCCCCAGCATTTT. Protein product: CASSFWNNQPQHF.

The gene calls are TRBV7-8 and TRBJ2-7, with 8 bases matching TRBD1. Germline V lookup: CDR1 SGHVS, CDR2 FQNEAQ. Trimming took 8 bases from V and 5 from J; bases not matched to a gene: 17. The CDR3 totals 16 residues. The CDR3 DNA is TGTGCCAGCGGCCAAACAGCCGGGACAGGCCGCGACGAGCAGTACTTC. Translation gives CASGQTAGTGRDEQYF.

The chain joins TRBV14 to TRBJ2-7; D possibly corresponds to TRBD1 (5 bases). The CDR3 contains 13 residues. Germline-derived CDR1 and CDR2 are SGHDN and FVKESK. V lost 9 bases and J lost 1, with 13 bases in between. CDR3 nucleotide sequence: TGTGCCAGAAGCGAAGACAGATCCTACGAGCAGTACTTC. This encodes CARSEDRSYEQYF.

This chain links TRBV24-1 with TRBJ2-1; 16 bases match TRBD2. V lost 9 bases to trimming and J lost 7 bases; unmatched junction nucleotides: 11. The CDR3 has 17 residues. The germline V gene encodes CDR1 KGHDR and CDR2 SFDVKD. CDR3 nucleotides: TGTGCCACCTCCGGGACTAGCGGGAGGGCTAAGGAAAATGAGCAGTTCTTC. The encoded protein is CATSGTSGRAKENEQFF.

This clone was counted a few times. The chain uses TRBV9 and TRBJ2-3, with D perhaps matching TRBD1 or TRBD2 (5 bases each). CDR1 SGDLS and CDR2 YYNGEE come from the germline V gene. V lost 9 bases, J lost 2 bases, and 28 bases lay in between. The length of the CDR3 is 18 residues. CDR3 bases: TGTGCCAACAATACCCCCCTCAACCTCGGGACGTACACAGATACGCAGTATTTT. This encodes CANNTPLNLGTYTDTQYF. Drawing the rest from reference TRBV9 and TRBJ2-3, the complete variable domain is DSGVTQTPKHLITATGQRVTLRCSPRSGDLSVYWYQQSLDQGLQFLIQYYNGEERAKGNILERFSAQQFPDLHSELNLSSLELGDSALYFCANNTPLNLGTYTDTQYFGPGTRLTVL.

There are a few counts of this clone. The DNA for the CDR3 is TGTGCCAGTAAAGGCTTGGACGGAATTACCAATCAGCCCCAGCATTTT. Protein sequence: CASKGLDGITNQPQHF. The V and J genes are TRBV19 and TRBJ1-5; D remains unclear. Germline-derived CDR1 and CDR2 are LNHDA and SQIVND (reference sequence). The CDR3 contains 16 residues. Between the trimmed V and J ends, which lost 7 bases and 3 bases, there was a span of 19 bases. The variable domain in full, with the rest retrieved from reference TRBV19 and TRBJ1-5, is DGGITQSPKYLFRKEGQNVTLSCEQNLNHDAMYWYRQDPGQGLRLIYYSQIVNDFQKGDIAEGYSVSREKKESFPLTVTSAQKNPTAFYLCASKGLDGITNQPQHFGDGTRLSIL.

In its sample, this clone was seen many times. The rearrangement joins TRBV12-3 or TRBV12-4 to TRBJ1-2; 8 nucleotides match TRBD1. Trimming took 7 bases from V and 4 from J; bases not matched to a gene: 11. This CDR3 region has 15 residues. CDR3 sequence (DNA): TGTGCCAGCAAAGGCGGACAGGGCTTTGTCTATGGCTACACCTTC. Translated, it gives CASKGGQGFVYGYTF.

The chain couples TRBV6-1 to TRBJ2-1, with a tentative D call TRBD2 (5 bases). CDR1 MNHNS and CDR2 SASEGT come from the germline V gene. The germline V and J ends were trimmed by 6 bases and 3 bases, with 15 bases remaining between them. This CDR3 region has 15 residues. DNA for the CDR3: TGTGCCAGCAGAAGACTAACGGGTTACTACAATGAGCAGTTCTTC. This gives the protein CASRRLTGYYNEQFF.